These 27 T cell receptor beta chains originate from one sample sequenced in a study of T cells after yellow fever vaccination. TCRdb itself ran the 5' RACE reads through MiXCR, one entry per CDR3 protein. Of 500,000 to 650,000 distinct CDR3 sequences listed, about a sixth are singletons. This material consisted of PBMCs, taken 5 to 6 days after the first yellow fever vaccination. The receptors originated from a man aged 18 to 30 who received the YFV17D yellow fever vaccine.

This sequence joins TRBV24-1 and TRBJ2-2; 8 bases fit TRBD1. Losses at the gene ends were 3 bases for V and 0 bases for J; bases not matched to a gene: 5. Germline V gene lookup returns CDR1 KGHDR and CDR2 SFDVKD. The CDR3 totals 17 residues. The CDR3 DNA sequence: TGTGCCACCAGTGATCGACAGGGGATGTCGAACACCGGGGAGCTGTTTTTT. Its protein is CATSDRQGMSNTGELFF.

A few counts support this clonotype. The chain combines TRBV20-1 with TRBJ1-1; no firm D call. The CDR3 length is 16 residues. Looked up from germline, CDR1 is DFQATT and CDR2 is SNEGSKA (reference sequence). V shed 3 bases and J shed 4 bases, with 21 bases lying between them. CDR3 in DNA: TGCAGTGCTAGGGTATACCCCTTTCCGGGCTTCACTGAAGCTTTCTTT. It codes for CSARVYPFPGFTEAFF.

This clonotype was observed at least ten times. The genes are TRBV7-2 and TRBJ2-5; tentative D call: TRBD1 (6 bases). There are 14 residues in the CDR3. CDR1 is SGHTA and CDR2 is FQGNSA in the germline V gene. V was pared by 1 base and J by 3 bases, with 9 bases between. The CDR3 here is CASSLGTAKETQYF. In DNA, the CDR3 is TGTGCCAGCAGCTTAGGGACAGCAAAAGAGACCCAGTACTTC.

The chain uses TRBV7-9 and TRBJ1-6; D gene ambiguous. There are 12 residues in the CDR3. Trimming took 1 base from V and 12 from J, leaving 7 bases between them. The V gene's germline CDR1 is SEHNR and CDR2 FQNEAQ (reference sequence). CDR3 amino acids: CASSLGEGPLHF. In nucleotides, the CDR3 is TGTGCCAGCAGCTTAGGGGAGGGACCCCTCCACTTT.

Many counts were recorded for this clonotype. The rearrangement links TRBV12-3 or TRBV12-4 to TRBJ2-5, with 9 positions matching TRBD1. The J segment lost 5 bases and the V segment lost 5 bases, leaving 6 bases of the junction unmatched. This CDR3 comprises 14 residues. The CDR3 sequence is CASSPQGARETQYF. For the CDR3, the DNA is TGTGCCAGCAGTCCACAGGGGGCGCGGGAGACCCAGTACTTC.

This clonotype was recorded a few times. J is TRBJ1-1 and V is TRBV4-2, with D unclear. The germline V and J ends were trimmed by 0 bases and 2 bases, with 7 bases remaining between them. The germline CDR1 and CDR2 sequences are LGHNA and YNFKEQ. This CDR3 comprises 14 residues. The CDR3 sequence is CASSQEDGNTEAFF. CDR3 sequence (DNA): TGTGCCAGCAGCCAAGAGGACGGAAACACTGAAGCTTTCTTT.

This clonotype was observed a few times. The CDR3 region has the DNA TGCAGCGTTCCCCAGGGGACTGGCTACACCTTC. It codes for CSVPQGTGYTF. J is TRBJ1-2 and V is TRBV29-1; D possibly corresponds to TRBD1 (6 bases). Germline loops: CDR1 SQVTM, CDR2 ANQGSEA. This CDR3 is built from 11 residues. Trimming left V 5 bases short and J 7 bases short, with 11 bases between.

This clonotype has only a few counts. The rearrangement links TRBV6-2 or TRBV6-3 to TRBJ2-5; TRBD1 or TRBD2 may be the D gene (5 bases each). V was pared by 4 bases and J by 3 bases, with 12 bases between. Germline values: CDR1 MNHEY, CDR2 SVGEGT. This CDR3 has 14 amino acids. CDR3 sequence (DNA): TGTGCCAGCAGTTTGCCGGGGCAGGAAGAGACCCAGTACTTC. This encodes CASSLPGQEETQYF.

This clonotype was recorded many times. The rearrangement uses TRBV5-1 and TRBJ2-7; D gene uncertain. The CDR3 covers 11 residues. V was clipped by 0 bases and J by 9 bases, with 7 bases between them. Germline V gene data show CDR1 as SGHRS and CDR2 as YFSETQ. The CDR3: CASSLGVGQYF. CDR3 DNA: TGCGCCAGCAGCTTGGGAGTTGGGCAGTACTTC.

The V gene is TRBV7-6, the J gene TRBJ2-2, with 7 nucleotides matching TRBD1. The CDR3 runs 13 residues. V trimming: 4 bases; J trimming: 6 bases; junction bases outside the gene matches: 2. Germline V gives CDR1 SGHVS, CDR2 FNYEAQ. DNA for the CDR3: TGTGCCAGCAGCTCGGACAGGTCCGGGGAGCTGTTTTTT. It codes for CASSSDRSGELFF.

This clonotype was observed a handful of times. The chain carries TRBV4-3 and TRBJ1-2; D is unresolved. The V and J ends lost 1 base and 6 bases respectively, with 15 bases between them. This CDR3 spans 15 amino acids. Per germline, CDR1 LGHNA and CDR2 YSLEER. CDR3 residues: CASSQVSSQDNGYTF. In DNA form, the CDR3 reads TGCGCCAGCAGCCAAGTATCTTCTCAGGATAATGGCTACACCTTC.

The chain recombines TRBV20-1 with TRBJ2-5, with TRBD2 matching 9 bases. Per germline, CDR1 DFQATT and CDR2 SNEGSKA (reference sequence). The length of the CDR3 is 13 residues. Trimming removed 3 bases from V and 5 bases from J; junction bases left unmatched: 4. CDR3 in DNA: TGCAGTGCTAGCTCTAGCGGGACGGAGACCCAGTACTTC. It codes for CSASSSGTETQYF.

The V call is TRBV12-5, the J call TRBJ2-3, with a weak D call TRBD1 (7 bases). The CDR3 is made up of 14 amino acids. V shed 1 base and J shed 6 bases, with 11 bases lying between them. Germline V CDR1 and CDR2: LGHNT, FRNRAP. For the CDR3, the DNA is TGTGCTAGTGGTTTGGGACAGGGAGGTGATACGCAGTATTTT. Translating it yields CASGLGQGGDTQYF. Looking up the rest from reference TRBV12-5 and TRBJ2-3 gives the full variable domain: DARVTQTPRHKVTEMGQEVTMRCQPILGHNTVFWYRQTMMQGLELLAYFRNRAPLDDSGMPKDRFSAEMPDATLATLKIQPSEPRDSAVYFCASGLGQGGDTQYFGPGTRLTVL.

This clonotype was detected only a few times. V gene TRBV5-1 combines with J gene TRBJ1-2; D is uncertain. Trimming pared 0 bases from V and 6 bases from J, leaving 9 bases between. CDR1 and CDR2 (germline): SGHRS, YFSETQ. The CDR3 extends over 13 amino acids. CDR3 sequence reads: CASSLGGRDGYTF. Written as DNA, the CDR3 is TGCGCCAGCAGCTTGGGGGGAAGGGATGGCTACACCTTC.

V and J are TRBV20-1 and TRBJ1-1; a weak D match, TRBD1 (6 bases). The V gene lost 3 bases and the J gene lost 10 bases, with 15 bases spanning the gap. This CDR3 comprises 12 residues. Germline values: CDR1 DFQATT, CDR2 SNEGSKA (reference sequence). CDR3 in DNA: TGCAGTGCTAGCAGGGGCGCCTCACCAGCTTTCTTT. Translation gives CSASRGASPAFF.

This chain links TRBV4-3 with TRBJ2-3; D is possibly TRBD1 or TRBD2 (5 bases each). The CDR3 runs 16 residues. Germline CDR1 and CDR2: LGHNA and YSLEER. The germline V and J ends were trimmed by 0 bases and 5 bases, with 15 bases remaining between them. For the CDR3, the DNA is TGCGCCAGCAGCCAAGATAGAGGGACCTCCCTAGATACGCAGTATTTT. This sequence encodes CASSQDRGTSLDTQYF.

V is TRBV27 and J is TRBJ1-2, with D maybe TRBD1 (5 bases). Looked up from germline, CDR1 is MNHEY and CDR2 is SMNVEV (reference sequence). With 7 bases removed from V and 6 bases from J, the gap between germline ends came to 18 bases. The CDR3 spans 14 residues. As DNA, the CDR3 is TGTGCCAGCAAACCCGGACTAAGGGGTGATGGCTACACCTTC. Translation gives CASKPGLRGDGYTF.

V usage is TRBV27 and J usage is TRBJ2-3, with TRBD1 matching 7 bases. Germline CDR1 reads MNHEY; CDR2 reads SMNVEV (reference sequence). This CDR3 is built from 16 residues. V lost 4 bases, J lost 1 base, and 8 bases stayed unmatched. The CDR3: CASSSNRGLGTDTQYF. Written as DNA, the CDR3 is TGTGCCAGCAGTTCTAACAGGGGTTTGGGCACAGATACGCAGTATTTT.

This clonotype was seen a handful of times. The gene calls are TRBV19 and TRBJ1-1; 8 bases are a match to TRBD1. The CDR3 covers 17 residues. V lost 7 bases to trimming and J lost 5 bases; unmatched junction nucleotides: 18. CDR1 LNHDA and CDR2 SQIVND come from the germline V gene (reference sequence). The CDR3: CASTPYVGQGARTEAFF. The CDR3 nucleotides read TGTGCCAGTACCCCCTATGTCGGGCAGGGGGCGCGGACTGAAGCTTTCTTT.

This clonotype has a handful of counts. V gene TRBV5-1 combines with J gene TRBJ1-1; D remains ambiguous. CDR3 size: 15 residues. In germline, CDR1 is SGHRS, CDR2 YFSETQ. The V gene lost 0 bases and the J gene lost 0 bases, with 9 bases spanning the gap. The CDR3 is CASSLEPALNTEAFF. CDR3 DNA sequence: TGCGCCAGCAGCTTGGAACCGGCTTTGAACACTGAAGCTTTCTTT.

This clonotype was seen a handful of times. V and J are TRBV5-1 and TRBJ2-1; a possible D gene is TRBD1 (5 bases). V was clipped by 0 bases and J by 7 bases, with 14 bases between them. Germline assignment: CDR1 SGHRS and CDR2 YFSETQ. The CDR3 consists of 15 residues. CDR3 amino acids: CASSLVPGISNEQFF. CDR3 sequence (DNA): TGCGCCAGCAGCTTGGTTCCAGGGATCTCGAATGAGCAGTTCTTC.

CDR3 amino acids: CASSNGLEQFF. The DNA for the CDR3 is TGTGCCAGCAGCAACGGCCTGGAGCAGTTCTTC. This chain uses TRBV3-1 with TRBJ2-1; D is ambiguous. Germline V gene sequence: CDR1 LGHDT, CDR2 YNNKEL (reference sequence). This CDR3 is built from 11 residues. Trimming shortened V by 5 bases and J by 10 bases, and 9 bases separated the two germline ends.

The J gene is TRBJ2-1, the V gene TRBV30; D is perhaps TRBD1 (5 bases). The CDR3 is 11 amino acids. Trimming pared 0 bases from V and 8 bases from J, leaving 5 bases between. In germline, CDR1 is GTSNPN, CDR2 SVGIG (reference sequence). The CDR3 reads CAWSVQDEQFF. Written as DNA, the CDR3 is TGTGCCTGGAGTGTACAGGATGAGCAGTTCTTC.

V and J are TRBV20-1 and TRBJ1-2, with D hard to call. The CDR3 runs to 14 residues. Trimming removed 8 bases from V and 3 bases from J, with 19 bases in between. Germline lookup yields CDR1 DFQATT and CDR2 SNEGSKA (reference sequence). CDR3 sequence (DNA): TGCAGTCCCCTCGGTCGGCCGGGCTACTATGGCTACACCTTC. Amino acids: CSPLGRPGYYGYTF.

This clonotype was counted ten times or more. This rearrangement joins TRBV6-6 to TRBJ1-5; D uncertain. Trimming left V 2 bases short and J 8 bases short, with 4 bases between. The CDR3 runs 11 residues. CDR1 is MNHNY and CDR2 is SVGAGI in the germline V gene (reference sequence). The CDR3 loop is CASSYGEPQHF. The CDR3 nucleotides read TGTGCCAGCAGTTACGGGGAGCCCCAGCATTTT.

The rearrangement joins TRBV6-5 to TRBJ2-3; TRBD2 matches 8 bases. With V trimmed by 3 bases and J by 2 bases, 13 bases remained unmatched. Per the germline V gene, CDR1 is MNHEY and CDR2 is SVGAGI. The CDR3 length is 18 residues. CDR3 residues: CASSYTLGGGRPTDTQYF. CDR3 DNA: TGTGCCAGCAGTTATACGTTAGGCGGGGGGCGTCCCACAGATACGCAGTATTTT.

V gene TRBV20-1 combines with J gene TRBJ2-1; 7 bases are shared with TRBD2. CDR1 and CDR2 (germline): DFQATT, SNEGSKA (reference sequence). V lost 2 bases, J lost 7 bases, and 11 bases stayed unmatched. The CDR3 length is 15 residues. The CDR3 sequence is CSARRQRAGKNEQFF. CDR3 bases: TGCAGTGCTAGACGCCAGCGAGCGGGGAAAAATGAGCAGTTCTTC.